The T cell receptor beta chain described here comes from a study of blood T cells in healthy people across ages. Through a sample-barcoded 5' primer and a J-beta primer mix, a second PCR was run for roughly 6 to 11 cycles. In TCRdb, the 5' RACE reads were re-called with MiXCR into one record per CDR3 protein. The sample yields 800,000 or so distinct CDR3 sequences, around a quarter seen once. J was trimmed by 5 bases and V by 5 bases; bases with no gene match: 8. Germline V gene data show CDR1 as LGHNA and CDR2 as YSLEER. CDR3 length: 15 residues. This sample also belongs to another study, concerning T cells of mothers and their children.

Sample: blood. This TCR was recovered from a boy aged 5-17 years in good health. The chain joins TRBV4-3 to TRBJ2-7; 11 bases align to TRBD1. The CDR3, as DNA: TGCGCCAGCAGCGAGGACAGGGGGCCTTCCCACGAGCAGTACTTC. It translates to CASSEDRGPSHEQYF.